This TCR beta chain was identified during a study of PD-L1 blockade in urothelial cancer. The repertoire was sequenced with immunoSEQ multiplex PCR; TCRdb's copy has only in-frame clones and lacks some. Found here are 45,000 to 60,000 clones, 75% to 90% of them singletons; the top ten hold around 1.5%. V was clipped by 3 bases and J by 8 bases, with 17 bases between them. Germline CDR1 is SGHNT and CDR2 is YYREEE (reference sequence). CDR3 length: 14 amino acids. Time point defined: pretreatment peripheral blood. Here the sequenced sample was PBMCs, taken around atezolizumab (anti-PD-L1) treatment. This chain uses TRBV5-4 with TRBJ1-2, with a tentative D call TRBD1 (6 bases). The sequence came from a man aged 50-60 years with urothelial cancer. CDR3: CASSWQDRQDGYTF. For the CDR3, the DNA is TGTGCCAGCAGCTGGCAGGACAGACAGGACGGCTACACCTTC.